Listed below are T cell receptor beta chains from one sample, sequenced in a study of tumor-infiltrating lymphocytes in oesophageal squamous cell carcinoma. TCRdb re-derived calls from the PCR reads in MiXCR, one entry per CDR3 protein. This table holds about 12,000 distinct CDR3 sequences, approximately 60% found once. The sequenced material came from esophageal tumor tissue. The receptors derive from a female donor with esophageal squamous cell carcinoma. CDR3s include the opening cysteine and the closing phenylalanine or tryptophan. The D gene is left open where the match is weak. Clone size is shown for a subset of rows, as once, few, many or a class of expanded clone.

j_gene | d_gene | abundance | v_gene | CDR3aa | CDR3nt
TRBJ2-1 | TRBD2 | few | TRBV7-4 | CASSPTALAAPYNEQFF | TGTGCCAGCAGCCCAACGGCACTAGCGGCACCCTACAATGAGCAGTTCTTC
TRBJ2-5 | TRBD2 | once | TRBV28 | CASSFPSGRQYF | TGTGCCAGCAGTTTCCCTAGCGGGAGACAGTACTTC
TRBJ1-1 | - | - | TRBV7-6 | CASSPDRSFTEAFF | TGTGCCAGCAGTCCGGACCGATCGTTCACTGAAGCTTTCTTT
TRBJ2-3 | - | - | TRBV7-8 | CASSRAHRGGHTDTQYF | TGTGCCAGCAGCCGAGCCCATCGAGGTGGGCACACAGATACGCAGTATTTT
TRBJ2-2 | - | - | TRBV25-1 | CASSGLGTGELFF | TGTGCCAGCAGTGGGCTGGGGACCGGGGAGCTGTTTTTT
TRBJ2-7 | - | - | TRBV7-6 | CASSLTTGYEQYF | TGTGCCAGCAGCTTAACAACGGGGTACGAGCAGTACTTC
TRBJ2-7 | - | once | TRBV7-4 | CASSLNSFQTYEQYF | TGTGCCAGCAGCTTAAACTCCTTTCAAACCTACGAGCAGTACTTC
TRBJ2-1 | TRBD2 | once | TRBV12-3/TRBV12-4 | CASSSGTSGGASEQFF | TGTGCCAGCAGTTCCGGGACTAGCGGGGGGGCGAGTGAGCAGTTCTTC
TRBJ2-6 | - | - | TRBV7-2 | CASSFYGRYSGANVLTF | TGTGCCAGCAGCTTTTATGGCCGGTACTCTGGGGCCAACGTCCTGACTTTC
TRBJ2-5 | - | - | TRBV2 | CASSEKETQYF | TGTGCCAGCAGTGAAAAAGAGACCCAGTACTTC
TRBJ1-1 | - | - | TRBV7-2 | CASSLAVLPEAFF | TGTGCCAGCAGCTTAGCGGTCCTCCCTGAAGCTTTCTTT
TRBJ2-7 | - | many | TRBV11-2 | CASSLVTSPYNEQYF | TGTGCCAGCAGCTTAGTTACCAGTCCCTACAATGAGCAGTACTTC
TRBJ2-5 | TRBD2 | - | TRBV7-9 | CASSLGGLAGAETQYF | TGTGCCAGCAGCTTAGGCGGACTAGCGGGAGCAGAGACCCAGTACTTC
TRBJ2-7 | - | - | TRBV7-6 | CASSPQMGGHEQYF | TGTGCCAGCAGCCCTCAGATGGGCGGACACGAGCAGTACTTC
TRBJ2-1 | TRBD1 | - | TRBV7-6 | CASSRTGGYEQFF | TGTGCCAGCAGCCGGACAGGCGGGTACGAGCAGTTCTTC
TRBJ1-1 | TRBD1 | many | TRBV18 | CASSPRVRDRGLDTEAFF | TGTGCCAGCTCACCGAGGGTGAGGGACAGGGGCCTTGACACTGAAGCTTTCTTT
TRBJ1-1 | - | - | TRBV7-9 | CASSLAEPTEAFF | TGTGCCAGCAGCTTAGCAGAGCCCACTGAAGCTTTCTTT
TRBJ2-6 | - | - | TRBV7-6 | CASSPPTGANVLTF | TGTGCCAGCAGCCCCCCTACCGGGGCCAACGTCCTGACTTTC
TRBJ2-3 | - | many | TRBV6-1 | CASSETLADTQYF | TGTGCCAGCAGTGAGACTCTAGCAGATACGCAGTATTTT
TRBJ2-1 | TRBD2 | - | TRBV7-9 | CASSFLAGGPLSSYNEQFF | TGTGCCAGCAGCTTCTTAGCGGGAGGGCCGTTGAGCTCCTACAATGAGCAGTTCTTC
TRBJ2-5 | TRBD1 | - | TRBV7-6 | CASSLGDRGWETQYF | TGTGCTAGCAGCTTAGGGGACAGGGGTTGGGAGACCCAGTACTTC
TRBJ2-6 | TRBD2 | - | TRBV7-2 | CASSIRTSGSSGANVLTF | TGTGCCAGCAGCATTAGGACTAGCGGGAGCTCCGGGGCCAACGTCCTGACTTTC
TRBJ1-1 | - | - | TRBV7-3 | CASSFSANTEAFF | TGTGCCAGCAGCTTCTCAGCGAACACTGAAGCTTTCTTT
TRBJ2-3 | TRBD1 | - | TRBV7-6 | CASSLGVTGGNTGELYF | TGTGCCAGCAGCTTAGGTGTGACAGGGGGTAACACCGGGGAGCTGTATTTT
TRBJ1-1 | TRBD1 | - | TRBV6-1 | CASSEQGATLRRNTEAFF | TGTGCCAGCAGTGAACAGGGGGCGACGTTACGAAGGAACACTGAAGCTTTCTTT
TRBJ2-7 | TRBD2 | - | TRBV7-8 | CASSLVLAGEWYEQYF | TGTGCCAGCAGCTTGGTTCTAGCGGGAGAGTGGTACGAGCAGTACTTC
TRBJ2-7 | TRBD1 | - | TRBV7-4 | CASSFVTGGSYEQYF | TGTGCCAGCAGCTTCGTGACAGGGGGCTCCTACGAGCAGTACTTC
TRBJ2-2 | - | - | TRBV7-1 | CASKLGAGDTGELFF | TGTGCCAGCAAACTCGGGGCAGGGGACACCGGGGAGCTGTTTTTT
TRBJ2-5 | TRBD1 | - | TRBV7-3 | CASSQGQGRQTQYF | TGTGCCAGCAGTCAAGGACAGGGGAGGCAGACCCAGTACTTC
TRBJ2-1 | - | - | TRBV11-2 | CASSLGNIGVEQFF | TGTGCCAGCAGCTTAGGAAATATTGGGGTTGAGCAGTTCTTC
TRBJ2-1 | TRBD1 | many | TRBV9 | CASSVGQGGGNEQFF | TGTGCCAGCAGCGTAGGACAGGGTGGGGGCAATGAGCAGTTCTTC
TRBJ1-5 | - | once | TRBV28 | CASSFFRGSNQPQHF | TGTGCCAGCAGTTTCTTCAGGGGTAGCAATCAGCCCCAGCATTTT
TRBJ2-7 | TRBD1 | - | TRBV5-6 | CASSRRTGVYEQYF | TGTGCCAGCAGTCGAAGAACAGGGGTCTACGAGCAGTACTTC
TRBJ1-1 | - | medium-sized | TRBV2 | CASSEAVMGAEAFF | TGTGCCAGCAGTGAAGCGGTGATGGGGGCTGAAGCTTTCTTT
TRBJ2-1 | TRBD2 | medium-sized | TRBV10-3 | CAIRIDSGAYNEQFF | TGTGCCATCAGAATCGATAGCGGGGCCTACAATGAGCAGTTCTTC
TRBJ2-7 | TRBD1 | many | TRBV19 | CASSMTGMSSYEQYF | TGTGCCAGTAGTATGACAGGGATGAGTTCCTACGAGCAGTACTTC
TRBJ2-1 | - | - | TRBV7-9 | CASSLGGTYNEQFF | TGTGCCAGCAGCTTAGGCGGGACTTACAATGAGCAGTTCTTC
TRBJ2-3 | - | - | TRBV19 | CASRGPLLYF | TGTGCCAGTAGGGGACCCCTGCTATATTTT
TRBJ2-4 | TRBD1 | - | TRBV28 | CASGTGGFRAKNIQYF | TGTGCCAGCGGGACAGGGGGGTTTCGTGCCAAAAACATTCAGTACTTC
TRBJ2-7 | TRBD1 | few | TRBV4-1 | CASSQGYRDRVTYEQYF | TGCGCCAGCAGCCAAGGATACCGGGACAGGGTTACCTACGAGCAGTACTTC
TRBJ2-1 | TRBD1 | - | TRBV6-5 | CASSEQGAREWGEQFF | TGTGCCAGCAGCGAACAGGGGGCCCGGGAATGGGGAGAGCAGTTCTTC
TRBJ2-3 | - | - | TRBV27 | CASSLRRSTDTQYF | TGTGCCAGCAGTTTACGGCGGAGCACAGATACGCAGTATTTT
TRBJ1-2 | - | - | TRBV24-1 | CATQGRGEHNYGYTF | TGTGCCACCCAAGGGAGGGGCGAACATAACTATGGCTACACCTTC
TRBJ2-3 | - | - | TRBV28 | CASSLTGRQTGELYF | TGTGCCAGCAGTTTAACTGGACGCCAAACCGGGGAGCTGTATTTT
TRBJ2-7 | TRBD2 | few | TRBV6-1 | CASSDLGTSGAPLAEQYF | TGTGCCAGCAGTGACCTCGGGACTAGCGGGGCGCCCCTCGCCGAGCAGTACTTC
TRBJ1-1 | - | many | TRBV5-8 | CASSLGVWTEAFF | TGTGCCAGCAGCTTGGGGGTCTGGACTGAAGCTTTCTTT
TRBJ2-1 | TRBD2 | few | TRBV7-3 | CASSKTSGSRDEQFF | TGTGCCAGCAGCAAGACTAGCGGGAGTCGGGATGAGCAGTTCTTC
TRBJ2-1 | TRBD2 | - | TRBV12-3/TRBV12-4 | CASSSLIAGAGYEQFF | TGTGCCAGCAGTTCTCTCATAGCGGGAGCGGGATATGAGCAGTTCTTC
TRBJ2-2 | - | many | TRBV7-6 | CASSLGQFSTGELFF | TGTGCCAGCAGCTTAGGGCAGTTCAGCACCGGGGAGCTGTTTTTT
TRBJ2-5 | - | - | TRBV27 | CASSSMDKETQYF | TGTGCCAGCAGTTCGATGGACAAAGAGACCCAGTACTTC
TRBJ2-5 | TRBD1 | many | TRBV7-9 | CASSLVGQNLQETQYF | TGTGCCAGCAGCTTAGTGGGACAGAATCTCCAAGAGACCCAGTACTTC
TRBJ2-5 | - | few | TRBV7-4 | CASSLQGTSNSPLHF | TGTGCCAGCAGCTTACAGGGTACATCTAATTCACCCCTCCACTTC
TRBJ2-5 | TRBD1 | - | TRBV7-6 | CASSQGQGQETQYF | TGTGCTAGCAGCCAAGGACAGGGCCAAGAGACCCAGTACTTC
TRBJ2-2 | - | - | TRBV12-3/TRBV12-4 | CASRVRGTGELFF | TGTGCCAGCAGGGTGAGGGGGACCGGGGAGCTGTTTTTT